This T cell receptor beta chain was documented in a study of T cells in Graves' hyperthyroidism and ophthalmopathy. Turning to the study itself: Peripheral blood draws took place at initial diagnosis, ahead of any treatment.

This clonotype showed up many times. RNA transcripts were the template for amplifying TCR beta CDR3 regions. A set of HTBI primers served as the primers for a first-round RT-PCR of the TCR CDR3. TCRdb reanalysed the multiplex PCR reads using MiXCR and keeps one entry per CDR3 protein. The sample holds 600,000 to 900,000 distinct CDR3 sequences, about a sixth seen once. This receptor was taken from a man aged 18 to 30 with Graves' hyperthyroidism. The sequencing sample was made of blood.

The CDR3 nucleotides are TGTGCCAGCAGTTTAGAGTCTAGCGGGTACCAAGAGACCCAGTACTTC. Translated, it gives CASSLESSGYQETQYF. The rearrangement uses TRBV12-3 or TRBV12-4 and TRBJ2-5; 8 bases are a match to TRBD2. V was pared by 1 base and J by 0 bases, with 4 bases of the junction left unmatched. The CDR3 loop spans 16 amino acids.